This T cell receptor (beta chain) was identified during a study of memory CD4+ T cells and cytomegalovirus serostatus. Study context: Of the healthy Belgian adults, several were CMV seropositive and 24 seronegative.

Methods used by the authors: Out-of-frame sequences were removed, leaving some 2 million distinct TCRbeta sequences. Profiling relied on immunoSEQ multiplex PCR, and the TCRdb table lists in-frame clones only, not all of them. The DNA was the basis for D and trimming; V, J and clone size are from that table. The table includes some 46,000 clones, around four fifths detected once. The sort gate was single viable CD3+CD4+CD8-CD45RO+ cells for memory CD4+ T cells. Donors' CMV status reflects serum IgG against pp150, pp28, p38, p52. From germline, CDR1 is SGHRS and CDR2 YFSETQ. The CDR3 consists of 15 residues. Trimming cost V 4 bases and J 3 bases, with 14 bases left between them.

This chain connects TRBV5-1 to TRBJ2-1; maybe TRBD1 (6 bases). This sequence originates from an adult in good health and CMV-seronegative. The sample was memory CD4+ T cells from blood. CDR3 in DNA: TGCGCCAGCAGCCGCCGGGACACCCACTACAATGAGCAGTTCTTC. As protein: CASSRRDTHYNEQFF.